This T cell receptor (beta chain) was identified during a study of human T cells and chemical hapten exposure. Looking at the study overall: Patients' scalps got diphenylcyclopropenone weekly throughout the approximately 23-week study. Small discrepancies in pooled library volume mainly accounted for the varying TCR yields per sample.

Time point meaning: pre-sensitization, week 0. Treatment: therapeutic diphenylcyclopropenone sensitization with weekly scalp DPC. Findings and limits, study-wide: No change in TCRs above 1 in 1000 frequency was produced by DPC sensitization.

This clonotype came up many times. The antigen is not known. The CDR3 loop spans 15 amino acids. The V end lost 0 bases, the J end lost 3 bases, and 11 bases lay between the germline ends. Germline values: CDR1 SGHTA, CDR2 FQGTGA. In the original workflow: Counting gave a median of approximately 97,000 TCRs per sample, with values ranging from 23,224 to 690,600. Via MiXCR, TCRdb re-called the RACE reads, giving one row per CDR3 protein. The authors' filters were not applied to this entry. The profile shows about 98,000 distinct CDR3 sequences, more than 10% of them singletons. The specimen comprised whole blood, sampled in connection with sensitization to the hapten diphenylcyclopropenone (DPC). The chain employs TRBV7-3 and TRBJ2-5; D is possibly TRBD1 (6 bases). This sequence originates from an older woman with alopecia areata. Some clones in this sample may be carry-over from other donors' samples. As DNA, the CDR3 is TGTGCCAGCAGCTTAACGTTCAACAGGGAAGAGACCCAGTACTTC. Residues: CASSLTFNREETQYF.